The 6 T cell receptor beta chains in this list originate from one sample, sequenced in a study of Ad26.COV2.S vaccination and SARS-CoV-2 variants. Described treatment: some 20 received Ad26.COV2.S at low or high dose, single or two shots; five or six received placebo; per-sample allocation not given. Sampling was performed 63 days after the first vaccine or placebo injection. Profiling relied on immunoSEQ multiplex PCR, and the TCRdb table lists in-frame clones only, not all of them. The sample holds 350,000 to 450,000 clones, roughly 91% seen once. Source: peripheral blood, taken in a trial of Ad26.COV2.S vaccine versus placebo. The receptor source for this set is a person between 18 and 59 years old who received the Ad26.COV2.S COVID-19 vaccine or a placebo.

The chain couples TRBV11-2 to TRBJ1-2; a possible D gene is TRBD1 (5 bases). Germline V gives CDR1 SGHAT, CDR2 FQNNGV. The V and J ends lost 1 base and 8 bases respectively, with 11 bases between them. The CDR3 totals 13 residues. CDR3 amino acids: CASSLVPGRGYTF. The CDR3 bases are TGTGCCAGCAGCTTAGTTCCAGGGCGCGGCTACACCTTC.

V usage is TRBV4-1 and J usage is TRBJ1-4; tentatively, D is TRBD1 (6 bases). The CDR3 length is 13 residues. Germline lookup yields CDR1 MGHRA and CDR2 YSYEKL. The V end was cut by 7 bases, the J end by 3 bases, with 9 bases between. As DNA, the CDR3 is TGCGCCAGCAAGGGACATTCTAATGAAAAACTGTTTTTT. As protein: CASKGHSNEKLFF.

This clone appeared a few times. V and J are TRBV5-6 and TRBJ1-3; D may be TRBD1 (5 bases). Germline V gives CDR1 SGHDT, CDR2 YYEEEE. This CDR3 contains 18 residues. The ends were cut back, 4 bases at V and 0 bases at J, with 20 bases in the middle. CDR3 sequence: CASSRLTPRESSGNTIYF. The CDR3 DNA sequence: TGTGCCAGCAGCAGATTGACACCCAGGGAGAGCTCTGGAAACACCATATATTTT.

The genes are TRBV7-9 and TRBJ2-2; the D is unclear. The germline V gene has CDR1 SEHNR and CDR2 FQNEAQ (reference sequence). The CDR3 consists of 11 residues. The V and J ends lost 7 bases and 5 bases respectively, with 5 bases between them. CDR3 loop: CASTKTGELFF. For the CDR3, the DNA is TGTGCCAGCACTAAGACCGGGGAGCTGTTTTTT. The full variable domain, with the rest looked up from reference TRBV7-9 and TRBJ2-2, is DTGVSQNPRHKITKRGQNVTFRCDPISEHNRLYWYRQTLGQGPEFLTYFQNEAQLEKSRLLSDRFSAERPKGSFSTLEIQRTEQGDSAMYLCASTKTGELFFGEGSRLTVL.

The gene calls are TRBV5-4 and TRBJ1-2; TRBD1 might be the D (6 bases). Germline CDR1 SGHNT, CDR2 YYREEE (reference sequence). This CDR3 has 15 amino acids. The ends were cut back, 5 bases at V and 8 bases at J, with 22 bases in the middle. CDR3 nucleotides: TGTGCCAGCAGTTTAGCTCGCGGGGGCGCGGGGGGCTACACCTTC. It yields the protein CASSLARGGAGGYTF.

The chain carries TRBV7-2 and TRBJ2-7; D is uncertain. The V end lost 4 bases, the J end lost 6 bases, and 13 bases lay between the germline ends. Per germline, CDR1 SGHTA and CDR2 FQGNSA. This CDR3 has 13 residues. DNA of the CDR3: TGTGCCAGCAGCTCCGGAAACCCGGGCGAGCAGTACTTC. Its protein product is CASSSGNPGEQYF.